Given below is one T cell receptor beta chain in context. The data derive from a study of blood T cell repertoires in COVID-19. For the study at large: COVID-19 samples from acute and convalescent phases originated in the United States, Italy and Spain.

The CDR3 spans 16 residues. V gave up 6 bases and J gave up 5 bases; unmatched junction bases: 15. Germline V CDR1 and CDR2: MDHEN, SYDVKM. In the study's own analysis: Amplified reference gene primers provided the basis for estimating nucleated cell counts. Assay: immunoSEQ multiplex PCR; the TCRdb copy retains only in-frame clones and omits some. That table is the source of V, J and clone size, and D and trimming were worked out from the DNA. This sample carries 300,000 or so clones, more than 85% of them seen once, and the ten largest clones take 1%. Participants were aged roughly 18 to 89 years from about two dozen US areas.

The receptor was isolated from a woman in her twenties or thirties who had recovered from COVID-19. The chain employs TRBV28 and TRBJ2-7, with TRBD2 matching 8 bases. The sample taken for sequencing was PBMCs or T cells enriched from blood (not recorded which). The CDR3 nucleotides read TGTGCCAGCAGACCCGGCGGGGCGGGGGGTAGCAACGAGCAGTACTTC. As protein: CASRPGGAGGSNEQYF.